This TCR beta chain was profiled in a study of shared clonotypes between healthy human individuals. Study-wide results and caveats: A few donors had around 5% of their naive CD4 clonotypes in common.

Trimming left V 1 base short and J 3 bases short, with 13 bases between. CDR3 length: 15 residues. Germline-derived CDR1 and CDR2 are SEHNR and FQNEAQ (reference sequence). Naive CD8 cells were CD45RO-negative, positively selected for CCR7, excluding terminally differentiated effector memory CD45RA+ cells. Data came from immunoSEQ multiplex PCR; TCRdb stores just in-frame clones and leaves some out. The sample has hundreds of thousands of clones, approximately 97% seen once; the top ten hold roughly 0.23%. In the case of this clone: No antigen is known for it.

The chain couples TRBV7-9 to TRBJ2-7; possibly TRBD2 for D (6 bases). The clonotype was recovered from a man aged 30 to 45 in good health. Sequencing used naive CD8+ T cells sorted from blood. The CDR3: CASSLVGSSLYEQYF. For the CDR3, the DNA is TGTGCCAGCAGCTTAGTCGGGAGTTCTCTCTACGAGCAGTACTTC.